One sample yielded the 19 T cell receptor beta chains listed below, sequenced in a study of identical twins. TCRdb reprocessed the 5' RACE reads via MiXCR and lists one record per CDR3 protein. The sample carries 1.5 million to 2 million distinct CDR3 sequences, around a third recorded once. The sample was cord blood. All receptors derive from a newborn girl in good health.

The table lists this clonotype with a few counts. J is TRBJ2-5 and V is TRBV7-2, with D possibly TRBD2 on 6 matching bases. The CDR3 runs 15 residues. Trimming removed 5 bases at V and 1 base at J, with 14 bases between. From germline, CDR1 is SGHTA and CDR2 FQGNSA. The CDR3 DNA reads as TGTGCCAGCAGCACCCAAGCGGGCACCCAAGAGACCCAGTACTTC. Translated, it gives CASSTQAGTQETQYF. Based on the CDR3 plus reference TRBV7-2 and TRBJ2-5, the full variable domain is GAGVSQSPSNKVTEKGKDVELRCDPISGHTALYWYRQSLGQGLEFLIYFQGNSAPDKSGLPSDRFSAERTGGSVSTLTIQRTQQEDSAVYLCASSTQAGTQETQYFGPGTRLLVL.

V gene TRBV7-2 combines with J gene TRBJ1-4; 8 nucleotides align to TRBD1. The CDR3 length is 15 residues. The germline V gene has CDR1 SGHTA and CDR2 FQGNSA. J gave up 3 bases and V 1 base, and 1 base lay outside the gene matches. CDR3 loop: CASSLGTGSNEKLFF. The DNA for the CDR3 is TGTGCCAGCAGCTTAGGGACAGGGTCTAATGAAAAACTGTTTTTT. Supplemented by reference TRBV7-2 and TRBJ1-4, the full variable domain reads GAGVSQSPSNKVTEKGKDVELRCDPISGHTALYWYRQSLGQGLEFLIYFQGNSAPDKSGLPSDRFSAERTGGSVSTLTIQRTQQEDSAVYLCASSLGTGSNEKLFFGSGTQLSVL.

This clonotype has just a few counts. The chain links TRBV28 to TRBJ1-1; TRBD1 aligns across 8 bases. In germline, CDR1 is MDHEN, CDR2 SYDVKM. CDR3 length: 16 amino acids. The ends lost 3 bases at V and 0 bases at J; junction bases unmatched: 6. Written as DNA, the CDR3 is TGTGCCAGCAGTTTGTGGGACAGGAGGTTGAACACTGAAGCTTTCTTT. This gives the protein CASSLWDRRLNTEAFF.

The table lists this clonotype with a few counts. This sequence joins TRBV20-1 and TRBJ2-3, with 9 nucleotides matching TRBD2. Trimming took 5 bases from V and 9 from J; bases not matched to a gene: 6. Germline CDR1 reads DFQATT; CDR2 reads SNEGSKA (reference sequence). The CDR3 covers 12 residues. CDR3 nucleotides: TGCAGTGCTCCCAGCGGGGGGCAGACGCAGTATTTT. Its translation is CSAPSGGQTQYF.

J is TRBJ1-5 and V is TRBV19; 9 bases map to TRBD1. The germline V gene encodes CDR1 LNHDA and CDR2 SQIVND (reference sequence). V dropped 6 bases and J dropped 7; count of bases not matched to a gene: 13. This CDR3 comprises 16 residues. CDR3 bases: TGTGCCAGTAGGTCCTCCGGGACAGGGAATTACCAGCCCCAGCATTTT. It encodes CASRSSGTGNYQPQHF.

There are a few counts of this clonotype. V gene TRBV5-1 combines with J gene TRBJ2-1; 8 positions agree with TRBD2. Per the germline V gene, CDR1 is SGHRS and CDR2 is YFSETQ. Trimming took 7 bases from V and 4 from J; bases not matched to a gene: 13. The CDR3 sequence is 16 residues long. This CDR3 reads CASGSLAGRGYNEQFF. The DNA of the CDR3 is TGCGCCAGCGGGAGTTTAGCGGGAAGGGGGTACAATGAGCAGTTCTTC.

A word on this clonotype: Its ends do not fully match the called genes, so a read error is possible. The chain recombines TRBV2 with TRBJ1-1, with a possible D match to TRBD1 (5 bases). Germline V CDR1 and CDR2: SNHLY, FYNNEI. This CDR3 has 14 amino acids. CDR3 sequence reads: CAGSVGRVNTEAFF. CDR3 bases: TGTGCCGGCAGTGTCGGCAGGGTGAACACTGAAGCTTTCTTT.

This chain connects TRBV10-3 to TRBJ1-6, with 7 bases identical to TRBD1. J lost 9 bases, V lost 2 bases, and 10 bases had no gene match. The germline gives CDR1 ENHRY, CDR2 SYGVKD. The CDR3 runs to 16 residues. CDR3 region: CAISERDYRGISPLHF. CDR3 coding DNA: TGTGCCATCAGTGAGAGGGATTACAGGGGAATTTCACCCCTCCACTTT.

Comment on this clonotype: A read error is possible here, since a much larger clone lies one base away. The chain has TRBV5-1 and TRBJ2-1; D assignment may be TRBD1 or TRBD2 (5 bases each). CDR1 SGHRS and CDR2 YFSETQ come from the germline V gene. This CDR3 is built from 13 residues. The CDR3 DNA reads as TGCGCCAGCAGCTGGGGGTTCTACGATGAGCAGTTCTTC. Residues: CASSWGFYDEQFF. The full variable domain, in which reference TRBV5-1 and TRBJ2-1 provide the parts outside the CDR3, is KAGVTQTPRYLIKTRGQQVTLSCSPISGHRSVSWYQQTPGQGLQFLFEYFSETQRNKGNFPGRFSGRQFSNSRSEMNVSTLELGDSALYLCASSWGFYDEQFFGPGTRLTVL.

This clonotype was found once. CDR3 amino acids: CSVAGRSHEQYF. In nucleotides, the CDR3 is TGCAGCGTTGCGGGGCGGAGTCACGAGCAGTACTTC. This chain joins TRBV29-1 and TRBJ2-7; D is perhaps TRBD1 or TRBD2 (5 bases each). This CDR3 is built from 12 residues. Germline lookup yields CDR1 SQVTM and CDR2 ANQGSEA. The V and J ends lost 4 bases and 5 bases respectively, with 12 bases between them.

The CDR3 nucleotides are TGTGCCATCAGTCAGGGGGCAGATAACTATGGCTACACCTTC. It is translated as CAISQGADNYGYTF. The chain carries TRBV10-3 and TRBJ1-2; 8 bases map to TRBD1. The CDR3 totals 14 residues. From germline, CDR1 is ENHRY and CDR2 SYGVKD. The trim removed 5 bases at V and 1 base at J, leaving 3 bases unmatched.

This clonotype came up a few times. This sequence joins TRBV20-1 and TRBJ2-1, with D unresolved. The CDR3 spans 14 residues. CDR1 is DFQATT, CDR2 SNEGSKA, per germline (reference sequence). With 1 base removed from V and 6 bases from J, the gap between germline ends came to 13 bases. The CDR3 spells CSARARTPGNEQFF. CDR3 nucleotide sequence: TGCAGTGCTAGAGCTAGGACGCCTGGCAATGAGCAGTTCTTC.

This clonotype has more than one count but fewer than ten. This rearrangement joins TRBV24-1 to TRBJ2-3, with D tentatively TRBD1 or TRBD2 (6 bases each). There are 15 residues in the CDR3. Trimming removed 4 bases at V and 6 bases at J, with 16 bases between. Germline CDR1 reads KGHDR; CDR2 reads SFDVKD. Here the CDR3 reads CATSDPSGAGDTQYF. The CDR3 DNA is TGTGCCACCAGTGACCCGTCGGGGGCAGGGGATACGCAGTATTTT.

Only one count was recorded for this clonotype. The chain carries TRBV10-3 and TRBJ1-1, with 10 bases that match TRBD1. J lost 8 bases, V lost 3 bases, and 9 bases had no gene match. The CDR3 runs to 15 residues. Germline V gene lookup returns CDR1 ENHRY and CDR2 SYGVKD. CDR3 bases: TGTGCCATCAGTGATCCTCAACGGGACAGGGGAGAAGCTTTCTTT. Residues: CAISDPQRDRGEAFF.

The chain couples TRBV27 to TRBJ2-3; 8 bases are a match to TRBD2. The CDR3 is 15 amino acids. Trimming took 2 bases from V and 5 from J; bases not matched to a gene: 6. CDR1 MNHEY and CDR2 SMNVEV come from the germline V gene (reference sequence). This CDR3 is CASSLTAGDEDTQYF. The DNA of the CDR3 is TGTGCCAGCAGTTTAACAGCGGGAGATGAAGATACGCAGTATTTT.

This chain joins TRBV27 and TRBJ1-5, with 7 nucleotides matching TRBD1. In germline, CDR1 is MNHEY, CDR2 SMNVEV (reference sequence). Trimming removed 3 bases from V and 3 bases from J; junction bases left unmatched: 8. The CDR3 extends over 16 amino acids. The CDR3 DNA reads TGTGCCAGCAGTTTGAACACAGGGGTTCCCAATCAGCCCCAGCATTTT. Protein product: CASSLNTGVPNQPQHF.

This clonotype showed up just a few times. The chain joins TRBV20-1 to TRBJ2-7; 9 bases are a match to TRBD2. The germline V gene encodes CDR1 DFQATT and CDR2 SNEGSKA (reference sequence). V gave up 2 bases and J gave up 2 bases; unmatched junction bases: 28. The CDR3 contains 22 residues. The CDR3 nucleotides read TGCAGTGCTAGAACCATGCCTGGGACTTATGACACCGGGACTAGCTCCCCCTACGAGCAGTACTTC. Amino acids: CSARTMPGTYDTGTSSPYEQYF.

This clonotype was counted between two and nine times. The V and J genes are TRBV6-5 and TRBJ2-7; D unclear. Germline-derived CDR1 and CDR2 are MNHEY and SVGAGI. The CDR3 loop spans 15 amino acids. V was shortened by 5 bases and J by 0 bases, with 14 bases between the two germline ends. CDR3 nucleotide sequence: TGTGCCAGCAGTCGACTGTGGAGTTCCTCCTACGAGCAGTACTTC. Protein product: CASSRLWSSSYEQYF.

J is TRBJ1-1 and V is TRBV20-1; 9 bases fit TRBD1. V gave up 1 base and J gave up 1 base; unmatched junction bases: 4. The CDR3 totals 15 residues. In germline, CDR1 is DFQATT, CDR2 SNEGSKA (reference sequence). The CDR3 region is CSARGGTGKNTEAFF. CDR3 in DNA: TGCAGTGCTAGAGGAGGGACAGGGAAGAACACTGAAGCTTTCTTT.